This T cell receptor (beta chain) was captured in a study of cytomegalovirus exposure and HLA in healthy donors. Both 60 Vbeta primers and 13 Jbeta primers went into the PCR. The method was immunoSEQ multiplex PCR; TCRdb's version includes in-frame clones alone and lacks a portion of them. Recorded for this sample: around 88,000 clones. The CDR3 sequence is 14 residues long. The V gene's germline CDR1 is SGHVS and CDR2 FNYEAQ. V was clipped by 0 bases and J by 16 bases, with 16 bases between them. This chain joins TRBV7-6 and TRBJ1-6; D gene unclear. Sequenced material: PBMCs. The TCR comes from a girl aged 10 to 17 in good health and CMV-seropositive. The CDR3 reads CASSLAIDPTELHF. CDR3 sequence (DNA): TGTGCCAGCAGCTTAGCGATTGACCCGACTGAACTCCACTTT. The entire variable domain, with the rest obtained from reference TRBV7-6 and TRBJ1-6, is as follows: GAGVSQSPRYKVTKRGQDVALRCDPISGHVSLYWYRQALGQGPEFLTYFNYEAQQDKSGLPNDRFSAERPEGSISTLTIQRTEQRDSAMYRCASSLAIDPTELHFGNGTRLTVT.